The 21 T cell receptor beta chains below were found in one sample sequenced in a study of control samples from healthy donors and cancer patients. The protocol was immunoSEQ multiplex PCR, while the TCRdb copy is restricted to in-frame clones and leaves out a portion. The sample records around 93,000 clones, just under 95% being singletons. Sequenced: blood. The source is a human donor in good health. The donor label of this sample is uncertain.

The chain combines TRBV12-3 or TRBV12-4 with TRBJ2-3; D unclear. This CDR3 has 13 amino acids. V lost 5 bases and J lost 4, with 10 bases in between. CDR3 bases: TGTGCCAGCAGTCGTAGTACTTCAGATACGCAGTATTTT. Encoded protein: CASSRSTSDTQYF.

The chain uses TRBV5-1 and TRBJ2-5; a weak D match, TRBD2 (5 bases). This CDR3 comprises 13 residues. Germline CDR1 and CDR2: SGHRS and YFSETQ. Trimming cost V 2 bases and J 5 bases, with 10 bases left between them. CDR3 region: CASSFEGLETQYF. CDR3 in DNA: TGCGCCAGCAGCTTTGAGGGATTGGAGACCCAGTACTTC.

V gene TRBV4-2 combines with J gene TRBJ1-4, with TRBD1 matching over 10 bases. The ends lost 0 bases at V and 7 bases at J; junction bases unmatched: 5. Germline assignment: CDR1 LGHNA and CDR2 YNFKEQ. The CDR3 sequence is 16 residues long. The CDR3 region has the DNA TGTGCCAGCAGCCAAGATGCCGGGACAGGGGCTGAAAAACTGTTTTTT. Translated: CASSQDAGTGAEKLFF.

J is TRBJ1-2 and V is TRBV29-1, with a tentative D call TRBD1 (5 bases). V was clipped by 5 bases and J by 3 bases, with 10 bases between them. CDR3 length equals 12 residues. Germline V gene data show CDR1 as SQVTM and CDR2 as ANQGSEA. CDR3 in amino acids: CSVQGSDYGYTF. The CDR3 nucleotides read TGCAGCGTTCAGGGTAGTGACTATGGCTACACCTTC.

The genes are TRBV5-4 and TRBJ2-2, with D perhaps TRBD2 (6 bases). Trimming pared 0 bases from V and 4 bases from J, leaving 10 bases between. Germline CDR1 is SGHNT and CDR2 is YYREEE (reference sequence). This CDR3 contains 15 residues. In DNA form, the CDR3 reads TGTGCCAGCAGCTTGGAACGGGGGAGCACCGGGGAGCTGTTTTTT. It translates to CASSLERGSTGELFF.

This clone has only one observation. J is TRBJ2-7 and V is TRBV7-3, with 9 positions matching TRBD1. CDR3 length: 17 amino acids. J lost 3 bases, V lost 5 bases, and 14 bases had no gene match. Germline CDR1 SGHTA, CDR2 FQGTGA. CDR3 sequence reads: CASSPYPRTGDGYEQYF. For the CDR3, the DNA is TGTGCCAGCAGCCCCTACCCCCGGACAGGGGACGGCTACGAGCAGTACTTC.

As for this clone: The sample has other DNA sequences that encode this CDR3 too. The chain uses TRBV5-1 and TRBJ1-6; TRBD1 is a possible D gene (6 bases). The CDR3 runs to 13 residues. Germline V gives CDR1 SGHRS, CDR2 YFSETQ. Trimming left V 5 bases short and J 8 bases short, with 11 bases between. CDR3: CASSLGGDSPLHF. CDR3 coding DNA: TGCGCCAGCAGTTTAGGGGGGGATTCACCCCTCCACTTT.

The chain uses TRBV6-1 and TRBJ1-2; D ambiguous. The germline V gene encodes CDR1 MNHNS and CDR2 SASEGT. V was cut by 2 bases and J by 0 bases, with 7 bases left in between. CDR3 size: 14 residues. CDR3 residues: CASSERVSNYGYTF. CDR3 nucleotide sequence: TGTGCCAGCAGTGAACGAGTGTCTAACTATGGCTACACCTTC.

The chain combines TRBV14 with TRBJ1-2; D gene uncertain. V was shortened by 1 base and J by 4 bases, with 13 bases between the two germline ends. Germline CDR1 and CDR2: SGHDN and FVKESK. This CDR3 is built from 15 residues. The CDR3 DNA sequence: TGTGCCAGCAGCCAAGGTCGGACCACAGCCTATGGCTACACCTTC. Its protein product is CASSQGRTTAYGYTF. The entire variable domain, with the rest obtained from reference TRBV14 and TRBJ1-2, is as follows: EAGVTQFPSHSVIEKGQTVTLRCDPISGHDNLYWYRRVMGKEIKFLLHFVKESKQDESGMPNNRFLAERTGGTYSTLKVQPAELEDSGVYFCASSQGRTTAYGYTFGSGTRLTVV.

The chain carries TRBV5-5 and TRBJ2-3; D unresolved. This CDR3 has 13 residues. Germline V gives CDR1 SGHKS, CDR2 YYEKEE (reference sequence). Trimming pared 4 bases from V and 2 bases from J, leaving 8 bases between. Here the CDR3 reads CASSRIPTDTQYF. CDR3 DNA sequence: TGTGCCAGCAGCCGAATCCCCACAGATACGCAGTATTTT.

The gene calls are TRBV30 and TRBJ2-3, with TRBD1 matching over 7 bases. The CDR3 length is 12 residues. Looked up from germline, CDR1 is GTSNPN and CDR2 is SVGIG (reference sequence). After removal of 5 bases from V and 9 bases from J, the junction contained 8 bases not matched to a gene. The CDR3 DNA sequence: TGTGCCTGGGATCGTGACAGGGCGACGCAGTATTTT. It translates to CAWDRDRATQYF.

Only one count was recorded for this clone. This sequence joins TRBV2 and TRBJ1-1; 8 bases match TRBD1. Trimming removed 5 bases from V and 3 bases from J; junction bases left unmatched: 2. Germline CDR1 reads SNHLY; CDR2 reads FYNNEI. The CDR3 covers 13 residues. The CDR3 DNA follows: TGTGCCAGCAGTCGGGACAGGTACACTGAAGCTTTCTTT. Encoded protein: CASSRDRYTEAFF.

The chain recombines TRBV6-2 or TRBV6-3 with TRBJ2-7; 9 bases map to TRBD1. The J segment lost 5 bases and the V segment lost 5 bases, leaving 7 bases of the junction unmatched. Germline loops: CDR1 MNHEY, CDR2 SVGEGT. The CDR3 sequence is 14 residues long. The CDR3 region is CASSKGTGIHEQYF. CDR3 DNA: TGTGCCAGCAGTAAAGGGACAGGGATCCACGAGCAGTACTTC.

V and J are TRBV4-3 and TRBJ1-2; no clear D. V lost 0 bases, J lost 2 bases, and 7 bases lay in between. Per the germline V gene, CDR1 is LGHNA and CDR2 is YSLEER. The CDR3 sequence is 14 residues long. The CDR3, as DNA: TGCGCCAGCAGCCAAGATAGGGAGAACTATGGCTACACCTTC. Amino acid sequence: CASSQDRENYGYTF.

V and J are TRBV27 and TRBJ2-1; 10 bases are shared with TRBD2. The germline CDR1 and CDR2 sequences are MNHEY and SMNVEV (reference sequence). J gave up 2 bases and V 5 bases, and 9 bases lay outside the gene matches. The length of the CDR3 is 17 residues. The CDR3 reads CASSPKLAGYTYNEQFF. CDR3 coding DNA: TGTGCCAGCAGTCCGAAACTAGCGGGGTACACCTACAATGAGCAGTTCTTC.

The gene calls are TRBV2 and TRBJ2-7; 8 bases agree with TRBD2. This CDR3 comprises 15 residues. CDR1 and CDR2 (germline): SNHLY, FYNNEI. Trimming cost V 4 bases and J 2 bases; bases outside gene matches: 7. CDR3 amino acids: CASSGGQRGTYEQYF. CDR3 DNA sequence: TGTGCCAGCAGTGGTGGTCAGCGGGGGACCTACGAGCAGTACTTC.

In regard to this clone: Other DNA sequences of this sample code for an identical CDR3. The rearrangement links TRBV15 to TRBJ1-4; TRBD1 matches 7 bases. Germline V gene data show CDR1 as LNHNV and CDR2 as YYDKDF (reference sequence). The CDR3 covers 15 residues. V lost 0 bases, J lost 5 bases, and 3 bases stayed unmatched. Written as DNA, the CDR3 is TGTGCCACCAGCAGAGATAAGGGACAGAATGAAAAACTGTTTTTT. Protein product: CATSRDKGQNEKLFF.

This chain links TRBV27 with TRBJ1-1; D ambiguous. The length of the CDR3 is 15 residues. From germline, CDR1 is MNHEY and CDR2 SMNVEV (reference sequence). V was trimmed by 3 bases and J by 1 base, leaving 12 bases between them. As DNA, the CDR3 is TGTGCCAGCAGTTTTGCAGGACGGCAGAACACTGAAGCTTTCTTT. Amino acids: CASSFAGRQNTEAFF.

The rearrangement joins TRBV5-4 to TRBJ1-6, with 7 bases aligning to TRBD1. V trimming: 4 bases; J trimming: 10 bases; junction bases outside the gene matches: 17. There are 17 residues in the CDR3. The germline V gene has CDR1 SGHNT and CDR2 YYREEE (reference sequence). CDR3 loop: CASSLRQGSSVVSPLHF. CDR3 nucleotide sequence: TGTGCCAGCAGCCTGAGACAGGGTTCGAGCGTTGTGTCACCCCTCCACTTT.

The chain is built from TRBV5-1 and TRBJ1-6, with no clear D. There are 11 residues in the CDR3. V dropped 5 bases and J dropped 5 bases, with 2 bases sitting between them. Per germline, CDR1 SGHRS and CDR2 YFSETQ. The CDR3 is CASRDNSPLHF. CDR3 bases: TGCGCCAGCAGAGATAATTCACCCCTCCACTTT.

The J gene is TRBJ1-1, the V gene TRBV25-1; 9 nucleotides line up with TRBD1. Per germline, CDR1 MGHDK and CDR2 SYGVNS. The V and J ends lost 0 bases and 3 bases, in that order; junction bases with no gene match: 8. The CDR3 consists of 17 residues. This CDR3 is CASSEYFGTGSDTEAFF. The DNA for the CDR3 is TGTGCCAGCAGTGAATATTTTGGGACAGGGTCGGACACTGAAGCTTTCTTT.